This note documents a single TCR beta chain sequence. Its antigen remains undetermined. No much larger clone exists at a distance of one base, and base qualities are not known. In total, approximately 700 healthy bone marrow donors made up the cohort. Cohort members were all nominally healthy when sampled, although unrecorded immune exposures were likely present. The donor tested CMV seropositive and was one of the 289 seropositive cohort members. Every donor gave a peripheral blood sample, and the peripheral blood mononuclear cells from that sample were used for TCR beta sequencing. The Qiagen DNeasy Blood Extraction Kit was used to extract genomic DNA from the blood cell samples. Library preparation was by the immunoSEQ multiplex PCR assay. For the multiplex PCR, a mixture combining 60 forward primers for TCR Vbeta segments and 13 reverse primers for TCR Jbeta segments was used. The CDR3 region of rearranged TCR beta genes was amplified from genomic DNA with a multiplex PCR assay. Amplified TCR beta libraries were sequenced as 87-base-pair reads on the Illumina HiSeq System. Per the source publication's procedure: In a later analysis, tens of millions of unique TCR beta chains were counted across the roughly 670 repertoires, and roughly 11 million of these chains were shared by at least two donors. A nearest-neighbor algorithm error-corrected the raw reads and collapsed the reads into unique sequences, merging closely related sequences to remove PCR and sequencing errors. Alignment of CDR3 sequences to IMGT reference sequences was used to assign V, D and J gene segments. For a sequence to be retained, at least a six-nucleotide match to both a V gene segment and a J gene segment was required. A rearrangement was called productive if the CDR3 had no stop codons and remained in frame with V and J, and every other rearrangement was called non-productive. Following IMGT convention, CDR3 was defined as the stretch from the second conserved V-encoded cysteine to the conserved J-encoded phenylalanine. The earlier analysis of about 590 of the donors excluded sequences that lacked an unambiguous match to a single V gene segment. In an earlier analysis of several hundred of the donors, V segments were called functional above 56.7% productive rearrangements and were called segregating when the between-donor standard deviation exceeded 5%. A statistical classification framework was developed to diagnose cytomegalovirus status using the catalog of TCR beta chain sequences. In a later analysis, TCR nucleotide sequences were compared against IMGT/GENE-DB human TR gene sequences so that V and J genes could be assigned. A later analysis assigned CDR3 sequences and most-parsimonious VDJ recombination scenarios with the TCRdist pipeline. In a later analysis, each TCR beta chain was defined by its CDR3 amino acid sequence together with its V-gene family, and reads lacking a unique V-gene family were excluded. A later analysis removed nearly 600 highly shared, low-generation-probability nucleotide sequences to deal with suspected cross-contamination and a sequencing artifact. For each public chain, a later analysis derived a clonal expansion index from normalized ranks of inferred template counts within each repertoire. In a later analysis, generation probabilities were computed using a VDJ recombination model fitted to out-of-frame rearrangements, and the results were checked against IGoR. In a later analysis, TCR-TCR, TCR-HLA and TCR-CMV co-occurrence was scored with hypergeometric tests, and a repertoire-size bias correction was applied to TCR pairs. A later analysis estimated false discovery rates by permuting HLA or CMV assignments 20 times. In a later analysis, co-occurring TCRs were grouped using DBSCAN, with TCRdist sequence similarity added in when clustering inside HLA-allele-positive subsets. Repertoires with fewer than 30,000 or more than 120,000 public chains, plus five repertoires with anomalous nucleotide sharing, were excluded from co-occurrence clustering. TCRdb holds this immuneACCESS table with in-frame rearrangements only. Some clones are missing; in checked studies, unresolved V genes explain under half, and the rest has no known cause. V and J calls plus clone size are reproduced from that table; the DNA served to infer D and trimming. The table for this sample lists almost 200,000 clones; roughly 85% of them were counted only once. The ten largest clones add up to 4.4% of the sample.

The germline V and J ends show losses of 4 bases and 7 bases respectively, and no gene match explains 10 bases of the junction. The CDR3 runs 16 amino acids, cysteine and phenylalanine included. The read is trimmed to its CDR3 DNA, 48 bases read in frame from base 1. From the germline V gene (reference sequence), CDR1 is MNHNY and CDR2 is SVGAGI. The data were taken from a study of cytomegalovirus exposure and HLA in healthy donors (dated by TCRdb to between 2016 and 2019). Looking at the study overall: In an earlier analysis of roughly 590 of the donors, roughly 300 Gb of sequence data and 117 million unique TCR beta sequences from about 190 million T cells were reported. Roughly 310 gigabases of sequencing data and 80 million or so unique TCR sequences were included in an early release covering 550 to 800 HLA-typed donors. Of the roughly 390 genotyped donors, 81% were placed in the genetic ancestry cluster associated with self-reported Caucasian donors. The aim of the study was to test whether cataloging public T cell receptors could identify signatures of past pathogen exposure. Using immunosequencing, the study profiled T cell repertoires from about 620 subjects and related those repertoires to cytomegalovirus serostatus. In addition to the first cohort of 650 to 800 subjects, a separate validation cohort of over 90 different subjects was used. To predict cytomegalovirus infection status, the study brought together high-throughput TCR immunosequencing, statistical association of individual TCRs with disease status, and machine learning. To study patterns of TCR occurrence, a later analysis re-analyzed previously published TCR beta repertoires from 666 donors and added high-resolution HLA genotyping. Rather than drawing on any new phenotypic data, the later analysis identified candidate immune exposures from TCR beta sequences and the way those sequences occurred across donors. An earlier analysis of approximately 640 of the donors applied high-throughput TCR beta sequencing to assess whether each TCR beta V gene segment acted as functional or pseudogenic. Donor age, sex, ethnicity and CMV serostatus were compiled together with the repertoire data. Genome-wide SNP genotypes for about 60% of the 666 donors were used in a later genetic analysis, which treated that subset as a discovery cohort. Every discovery cohort repertoire had been produced on one sequencing platform. HLA typing included class I and class II loci at four-digit resolution. Typing coverage varied by locus: roughly 620-640 donors for A, B, C, DRB1 and DQB1; more than 500 for DQA1; about 600 for DPA1; roughly 450 for DPB1. Four to six DR-DQ haplotypes were handled as single units for association and clustering, since linkage in the cohort was strong. On average, around 240,000 unique TCR beta nucleotide sequences were sequenced per donor among more than 350 genotyped donors of the cohort, with roughly 19% of those sequences being non-productive.

Study-wide findings and limitations: The authors suggested that the approach could potentially be generalized to other disease states and immunological phenotypes. In a later genetic analysis, fewer N-insertions in productive TCRs were reported among donors in an Asian-associated ancestry cluster than the approximately 670-donor mean. While some public TCRs were present in many individuals, most TCR sequences turned up only very rarely across donors. A group of highly shared sequence variants was considered likely to be a technical artifact of the sequencing pipeline. When HLA alleles, especially DR and DQ, strongly co-occurred, attributing TCR associations to individual alleles was difficult. The classifier was reported to diagnose cytomegalovirus status with high specificity and sensitivity in both the original cohort and the validation cohort. A later analysis found that most CMV-associated TCR beta chains appeared HLA-restricted, with HLA associations seemingly driven largely by CMV exposure. Because the 87-base-pair reads could not distinguish some IMGT-functional V segments, including TRBV6-2 and TRBV6-3, those segments were excluded. A further reported finding was that TCR beta sequences accurately predicted the HLA-A and HLA-B alleles for most subjects in the first cohort. In an earlier analysis of several hundred of the donors, most TCR beta V segments were observed in productive rearrangements about 90% or about 30% of the time, broadly matching IMGT annotations. An association between a missense DCLRE1C variant and V-gene and J-gene trimming of TCR beta chains was found in a later genetic analysis and replicated in an independent cohort. About 17 rarely observed V segments, including chromosome 9 orphons, were excluded from the earlier analysis of several hundred of the donors because counts were too low. Immune exposure information for the cohort was limited to CMV serostatus. The study listed approximately 150 TCR beta chains as associated with cytomegalovirus. According to a later analysis, TCR association rates differed among HLA loci, with DRB1 alleles showing the most associated TCRs and HLA-C alleles showing the fewest. The presence/absence analyses assumed that sequencing depth was roughly uniform across donors, and that assumption may not be true. Because HLA typing was missing for some donors at each locus, association tests included only the typed subset. The cohort was sequenced for TCR beta chains only, and without alpha or paired-chain data the features that could be detected were limited. Three of the identified cytomegalovirus-associated TCR beta chains were confirmed in vitro to be specific for cytomegalovirus antigens. A later analysis found that HLA-associated TCR beta chains were more clonally expanded and had lower generation probabilities than equally common non-associated chains. According to a later analysis, parvovirus B19, influenza, CMV and Epstein-Barr virus appeared linked to several top co-occurrence clusters. Specific HLA alleles were associated with over 15,000 TCR beta sequences at a false discovery rate of 0.05 in a later analysis. Correlated functional status among segregating V segments might be attributable to linkage disequilibrium, but an unknown experimental factor could not be ruled out.

This receptor was identified in a woman aged 25 to 45 in good health and CMV-seropositive. The chain joins TRBV6-6 to TRBJ1-5; 10 bases in between match TRBD1. Sequencing was performed on PBMCs. Read as DNA, the sequence is TGTGCCAGCAGTTTACTCCCGGGACAGGGGAACCAGCCCCAGCATTTT. It translates as CASSLLPGQGNQPQHF.